The source of this T cell receptor beta chain is a study of beta chain features in type 1 diabetes. V shed 6 bases and J 1 base; nucleotides not matched to a gene: 4. The CDR3 extends over 13 amino acids. Germline V CDR1 and CDR2: SQVTM, ANQGSEA. What was sequenced were expressed TCRB transcripts, since all of the isolated RNA had been reverse transcribed. The assay was immunoSEQ multiplex PCR, and TCRdb's table has in-frame clones only and misses some. The profile shows fewer than 200,000 clones, about an eighth of them singletons. Study-level points and caveats: It was among patients, rather than healthy donors, that naive, central memory and Treg TCRB repertoires appeared more similar.

Concerning this clone itself: No antigen is known for it.

The specimen was central memory CD4+ T cells from blood. The sequence came from a woman aged 18 to 35 in good health. V is TRBV29-1 and J is TRBJ1-1; 8 bases are a match to TRBD1. CDR3 sequence reads: CSVGDRRNTEAFF. In nucleotides, the CDR3 is TGCAGCGTGGGGGACAGGAGGAACACTGAAGCTTTCTTT.